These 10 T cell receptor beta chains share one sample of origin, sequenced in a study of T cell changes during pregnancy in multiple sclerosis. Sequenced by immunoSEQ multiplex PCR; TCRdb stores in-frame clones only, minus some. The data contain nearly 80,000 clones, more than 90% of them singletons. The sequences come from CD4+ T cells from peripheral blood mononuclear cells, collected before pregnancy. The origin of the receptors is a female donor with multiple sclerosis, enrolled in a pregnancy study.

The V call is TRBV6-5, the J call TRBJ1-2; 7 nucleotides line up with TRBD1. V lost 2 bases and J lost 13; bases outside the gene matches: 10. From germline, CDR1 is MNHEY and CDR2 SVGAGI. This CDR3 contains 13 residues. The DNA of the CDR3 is TGTGCCAGCAGTTACCTCGGCAGGGGGTCTCCCACCTTC. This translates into CASSYLGRGSPTF.

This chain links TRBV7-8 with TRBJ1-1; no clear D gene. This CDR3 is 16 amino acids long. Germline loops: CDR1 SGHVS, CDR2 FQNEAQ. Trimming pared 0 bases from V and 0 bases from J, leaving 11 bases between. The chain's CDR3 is CASSLARGTLNTEAFF. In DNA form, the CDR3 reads TGTGCCAGCAGCTTAGCGCGGGGTACCCTGAACACTGAAGCTTTCTTT.

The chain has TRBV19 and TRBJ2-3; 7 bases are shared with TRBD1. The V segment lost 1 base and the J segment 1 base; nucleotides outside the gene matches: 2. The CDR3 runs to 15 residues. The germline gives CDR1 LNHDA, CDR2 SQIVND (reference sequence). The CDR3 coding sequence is TGTGCCAGTAGTATAGCGGGGACAGGCACAGATACGCAGTATTTT. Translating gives CASSIAGTGTDTQYF.

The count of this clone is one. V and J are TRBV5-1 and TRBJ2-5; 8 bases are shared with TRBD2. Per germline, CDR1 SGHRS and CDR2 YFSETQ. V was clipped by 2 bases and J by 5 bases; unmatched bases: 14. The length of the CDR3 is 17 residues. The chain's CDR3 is CASSLKVRGGQGETQYF. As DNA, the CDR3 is TGCGCCAGCAGCTTAAAAGTTCGCGGGGGGCAGGGCGAGACCCAGTACTTC.

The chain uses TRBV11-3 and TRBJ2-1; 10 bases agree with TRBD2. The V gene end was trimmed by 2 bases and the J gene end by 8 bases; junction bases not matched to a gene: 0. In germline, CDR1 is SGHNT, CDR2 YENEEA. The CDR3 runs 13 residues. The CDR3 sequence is CASSLLAGDEQFF. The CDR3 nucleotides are TGTGCCAGCAGCTTACTAGCGGGAGATGAGCAGTTCTTC.

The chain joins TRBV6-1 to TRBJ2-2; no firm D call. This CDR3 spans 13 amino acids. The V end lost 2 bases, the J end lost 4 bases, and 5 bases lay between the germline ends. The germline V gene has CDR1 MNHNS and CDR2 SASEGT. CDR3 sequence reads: CASSERSTGELFF. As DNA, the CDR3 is TGTGCCAGCAGTGAAAGGAGCACCGGGGAGCTGTTTTTT.

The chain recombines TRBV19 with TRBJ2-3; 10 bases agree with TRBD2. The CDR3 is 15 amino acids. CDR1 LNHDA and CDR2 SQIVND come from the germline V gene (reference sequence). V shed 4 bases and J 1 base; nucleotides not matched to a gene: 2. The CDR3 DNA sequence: TGTGCCAGTAGTAAAGGACTAGCGGGCACAGATACGCAGTATTTT. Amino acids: CASSKGLAGTDTQYF.

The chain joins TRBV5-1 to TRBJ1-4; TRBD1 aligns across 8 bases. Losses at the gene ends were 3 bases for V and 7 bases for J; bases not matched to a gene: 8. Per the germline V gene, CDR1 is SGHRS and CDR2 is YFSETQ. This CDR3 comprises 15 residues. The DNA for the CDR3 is TGCGCCAGCAGCTCTCAGGGGGCGGGTAGTGAAAAACTGTTTTTT. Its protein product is CASSSQGAGSEKLFF.

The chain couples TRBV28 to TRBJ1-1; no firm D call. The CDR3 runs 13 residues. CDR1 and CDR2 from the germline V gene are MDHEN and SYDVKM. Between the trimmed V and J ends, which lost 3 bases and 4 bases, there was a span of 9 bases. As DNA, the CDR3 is TGTGCCAGCAGTTTTCTTTTCAGCACTGAAGCTTTCTTT. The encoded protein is CASSFLFSTEAFF.

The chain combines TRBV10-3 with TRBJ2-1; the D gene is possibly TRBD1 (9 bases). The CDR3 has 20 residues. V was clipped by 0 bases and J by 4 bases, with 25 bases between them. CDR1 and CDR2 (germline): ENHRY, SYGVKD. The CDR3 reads CAISESTGTGLSGTYNEQFF. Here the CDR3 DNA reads TGTGCCATCAGTGAGTCCACCGGGACAGGGCTTAGCGGGACTTACAATGAGCAGTTCTTC.